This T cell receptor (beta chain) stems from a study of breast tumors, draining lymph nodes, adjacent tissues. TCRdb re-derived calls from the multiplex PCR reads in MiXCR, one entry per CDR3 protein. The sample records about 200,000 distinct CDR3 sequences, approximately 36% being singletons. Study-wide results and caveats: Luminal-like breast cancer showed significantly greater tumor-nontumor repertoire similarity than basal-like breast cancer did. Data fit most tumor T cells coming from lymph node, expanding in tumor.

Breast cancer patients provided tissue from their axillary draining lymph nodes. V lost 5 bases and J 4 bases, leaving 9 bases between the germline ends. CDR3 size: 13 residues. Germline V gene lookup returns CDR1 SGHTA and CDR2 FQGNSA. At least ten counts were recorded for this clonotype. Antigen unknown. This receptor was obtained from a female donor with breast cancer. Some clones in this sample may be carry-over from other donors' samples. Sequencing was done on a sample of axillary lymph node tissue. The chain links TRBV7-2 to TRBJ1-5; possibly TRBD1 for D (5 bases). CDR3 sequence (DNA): TGTGCCAGCAGCGCACAGGAAAATCAGCCCCAGCATTTT. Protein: CASSAQENQPQHF.